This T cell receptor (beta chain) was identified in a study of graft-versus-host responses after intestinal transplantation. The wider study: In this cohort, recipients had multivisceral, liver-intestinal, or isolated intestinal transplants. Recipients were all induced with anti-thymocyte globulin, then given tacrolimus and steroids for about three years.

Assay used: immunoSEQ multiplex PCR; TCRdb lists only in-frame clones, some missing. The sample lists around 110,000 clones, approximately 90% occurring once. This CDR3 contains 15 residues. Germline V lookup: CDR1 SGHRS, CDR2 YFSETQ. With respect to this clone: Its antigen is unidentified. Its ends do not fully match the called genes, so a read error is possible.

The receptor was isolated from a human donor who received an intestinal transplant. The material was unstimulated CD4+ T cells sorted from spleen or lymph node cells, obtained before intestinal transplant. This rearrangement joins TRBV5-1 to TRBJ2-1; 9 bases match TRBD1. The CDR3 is CVSSLGQGPYNEQFF. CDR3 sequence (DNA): TGCGTCAGCAGCTTGGGACAGGGCCCCTACAATGAGCAGTTCTTC. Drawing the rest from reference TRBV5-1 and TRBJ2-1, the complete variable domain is KAGVTQTPRYLIKTRGQQVTLSCSPISGHRSVSWYQQTPGQGLQFLFEYFSETQRNKGNFPGRFSGRQFSNSRSEMNVSTLELGDSALYLCVSSLGQGPYNEQFFGPGTRLTVL.